Listed here are 27 T cell receptor beta chains from one sample, sequenced in a study of OX40 agonist ivuxolimab in advanced cancers. Libraries were prepared by immunoSEQ multiplex PCR; TCRdb keeps only in-frame clonotypes and omits some of them. The sample carries about 100,000 clones, roughly 90% recorded once. Material: CD4+ or CD8+ T cells sorted from blood, obtained in a trial of the OX40 agonist ivuxolimab. All receptors derive from an adult with an advanced solid tumor such as melanoma, head and neck, liver or kidney cancer.

This clone was counted only a few times. The rearrangement uses TRBV6-1 and TRBJ2-7; 9 bases line up with TRBD1. The CDR3 is 12 amino acids. CDR1 MNHNS and CDR2 SASEGT come from the germline V gene. The junction had 4 bases not matched to a gene; V was cut back by 8 bases and J by 5 bases. The CDR3, as DNA: TGTGCCAGCTCGGGACAGGGAGACGAGCAGTACTTC. Translation gives CASSGQGDEQYF.

This sequence joins TRBV20-1 and TRBJ1-1; D not certain. Germline loops: CDR1 DFQATT, CDR2 SNEGSKA (reference sequence). The CDR3 length is 11 residues. Trimming removed 6 bases at V and 6 bases at J, with 11 bases between. This CDR3 is CSAQELAEAFF. The CDR3 coding sequence is TGCAGTGCCCAGGAGCTGGCTGAAGCTTTCTTT.

Regarding this clone: A much bigger clone sits one base away, suggesting this may be a read error. This sequence joins TRBV7-8 and TRBJ1-1; D gene uncertain. There are 13 residues in the CDR3. V was pared by 1 base and J by 0 bases, with 3 bases between. Germline V gene sequence: CDR1 SGHVS, CDR2 FQNEAQ. The CDR3 sequence: CASSLEVNTEAFF. The CDR3 DNA reads as TGTGCCAGCAGCTTAGAAGTGAACACTGAAGCTTTCTTT.

This chain connects TRBV7-9 to TRBJ1-4; TRBD1 might be the D (6 bases). CDR1 is SEHNR and CDR2 is FQNEAQ in the germline V gene (reference sequence). CDR3 length: 15 residues. Trimming shortened V by 5 bases and J by 5 bases, and 15 bases separated the two germline ends. In DNA form, the CDR3 reads TGTGCCAGCAGCCATAGCTGGGGGCAGAATGAAAAACTGTTTTTT. Translated: CASSHSWGQNEKLFF.

The chain links TRBV27 to TRBJ2-7, with 8 positions matching TRBD1. Per germline, CDR1 MNHEY and CDR2 SMNVEV (reference sequence). V shed 3 bases and J 8 bases; nucleotides not matched to a gene: 18. The length of the CDR3 is 17 residues. CDR3 in DNA: TGTGCCAGCAGTTTGTCTTTAACAGGGGGGAGTACTACGAAGCAGTACTTC. Protein product: CASSLSLTGGSTTKQYF.

V usage is TRBV6-5 and J usage is TRBJ1-4; no definite D call. This CDR3 is built from 13 residues. Looked up from germline, CDR1 is MNHEY and CDR2 is SVGAGI. V lost 8 bases to trimming and J lost 0 bases, with 7 bases between them. The CDR3 DNA reads as TGTGCCAGCGCTCGGGCAACTAATGAAAAACTGTTTTTT. Its protein is CASARATNEKLFF.

The CDR3 coding sequence is TGTGCCAGCAGTCCCCACGGCCGCACAGATACGCAGTATTTT. Residues: CASSPHGRTDTQYF. J is TRBJ2-3 and V is TRBV27; D ambiguous. Germline loops: CDR1 MNHEY, CDR2 SMNVEV (reference sequence). This CDR3 spans 14 amino acids. Trimming cost V 5 bases and J 1 base, with 10 bases left between them.

The chain employs TRBV4-1 and TRBJ2-7; 8 bases are shared with TRBD1. Trimming at V came to 4 bases and at J to 2 bases, leaving 13 bases not matched to a gene. Germline V CDR1 and CDR2: MGHRA, YSYEKL. This CDR3 contains 17 residues. In nucleotides, the CDR3 is TGCGCCAGCAGCCTACTCCTAGGGGACAGGCGACCCTACGAGCAGTACTTC. This encodes CASSLLLGDRRPYEQYF.

The V and J genes are TRBV19 and TRBJ2-5, with D hard to call. The CDR3 totals 16 residues. V lost 2 bases, J lost 0 bases, and 13 bases lay in between. The germline gives CDR1 LNHDA, CDR2 SQIVND (reference sequence). CDR3 DNA sequence: TGTGCCAGTAGTATATCAACAGCTCCGTACCAAGAGACCCAGTACTTC. Protein sequence: CASSISTAPYQETQYF.

The chain uses TRBV19 and TRBJ2-2; 7 bases line up with TRBD2. Trimming at V came to 5 bases and at J to 6 bases, leaving 12 bases not matched to a gene. The CDR3 has 16 amino acids. Germline lookup yields CDR1 LNHDA and CDR2 SQIVND (reference sequence). The CDR3 DNA reads TGTGCCAGTAGTCCTGCGTGGGCGGGAGAGGCCGGGGAGCTGTTTTTT. Encoded protein: CASSPAWAGEAGELFF.

This chain links TRBV5-1 with TRBJ2-1; 8 bases fit TRBD2. With V trimmed by 8 bases and J by 5 bases, 12 bases remained unmatched. Per the germline V gene, CDR1 is SGHRS and CDR2 is YFSETQ. The CDR3 is 15 amino acids. The chain's CDR3 is CASWQSGGFNNEQFF. Written as DNA, the CDR3 is TGCGCCAGTTGGCAGAGCGGGGGATTCAACAATGAGCAGTTCTTC.

This clone came up a few times. The rearrangement links TRBV7-2 to TRBJ2-7; weak D call: TRBD1 (6 bases). Germline CDR1 reads SGHTA; CDR2 reads FQGNSA. V was trimmed by 5 bases and J by 0 bases, leaving 23 bases between them. The CDR3 extends over 18 amino acids. The CDR3 loop reads CASSVGKWGTSSSYEQYF. The CDR3 DNA is TGTGCCAGCAGCGTCGGCAAGTGGGGGACATCGAGCTCCTACGAGCAGTACTTC.

The chain links TRBV7-3 to TRBJ2-4, with TRBD2 as a possible D gene (5 bases). The germline gives CDR1 SGHTA, CDR2 FQGTGA. Trimming shortened V by 8 bases and J by 12 bases, and 17 bases separated the two germline ends. The CDR3 runs to 12 residues. CDR3 residues: CASGPAGGPQYF. Here the CDR3 DNA reads TGTGCCAGCGGTCCCGCGGGCGGTCCTCAGTACTTC.

This chain links TRBV18 with TRBJ1-5, with 7 bases that match TRBD1. The length of the CDR3 is 14 residues. V trimming: 5 bases; J trimming: 3 bases; junction bases outside the gene matches: 4. CDR1 and CDR2 (germline): KGHSH, LQKENI. The CDR3 loop reads CASSTTGTNQPQHF. Written as DNA, the CDR3 is TGTGCCAGCTCAACGACAGGGACCAATCAGCCCCAGCATTTT.

CDR3 sequence (DNA): TGTGCCAGCACCCCCGACTTAGCGGGGAACTACGAGCAGTACTTC. It translates to CASTPDLAGNYEQYF. The chain combines TRBV6-5 with TRBJ2-7, with TRBD2 matching 8 bases. Germline lookup yields CDR1 MNHEY and CDR2 SVGAGI. This CDR3 is 15 amino acids long. V shed 7 bases and J 3 bases; nucleotides not matched to a gene: 11.

This chain connects TRBV5-4 to TRBJ1-1; D call uncertain. The CDR3 length is 14 residues. Germline CDR1 is SGHNT and CDR2 is YYREEE (reference sequence). Between the trimmed V and J ends, which lost 2 bases and 1 base, there was a span of 9 bases. Here the CDR3 reads CASSFGLENTEAFF. DNA of the CDR3: TGTGCCAGCAGCTTTGGGCTCGAGAACACTGAAGCTTTCTTT.

This clone was counted a single time. The chain links TRBV19 to TRBJ2-1; 8 nucleotides match TRBD2. The ends lost 1 base at V and 3 bases at J; junction bases unmatched: 8. CDR1 and CDR2 (germline): LNHDA, SQIVND (reference sequence). The CDR3 has 17 amino acids. The CDR3 sequence is CASSIGQREIGYNEQFF. In DNA, the CDR3 is TGTGCCAGTAGTATAGGCCAGCGGGAGATTGGCTACAATGAGCAGTTCTTC.

The rearrangement links TRBV6-5 to TRBJ1-5, with a weak D call TRBD1 (6 bases). The CDR3 contains 15 residues. Germline loops: CDR1 MNHEY, CDR2 SVGAGI. Trimming removed 6 bases at V and 1 base at J, with 13 bases between. CDR3 bases: TGTGCCAGCAGCCCCTACAGGGCGAGCAATCAGCCCCAGCATTTT. This gives the protein CASSPYRASNQPQHF.

Comments on this clone: At one of its ends the junction is not consistent with the germline gene, which may arise from a read error. The rearrangement joins TRBV10-1 to TRBJ2-1; tentatively, D is TRBD1 (6 bases). This CDR3 spans 12 amino acids. Germline CDR1 WNHNN, CDR2 SYGVQD (reference sequence). Written as DNA, the CDR3 is TGCGCCAGCAGTGTGGTGACAGGCGGTGGGATCTTC. Residues: CASSVVTGGGIF.

The chain has TRBV6-1 and TRBJ1-2; TRBD1 matches 7 bases. V gave up 8 bases and J gave up 5 bases; unmatched junction bases: 14. The germline CDR1 and CDR2 sequences are MNHNS and SASEGT. The CDR3 has 15 residues. CDR3 sequence reads: CASGQARMGTYGYTF. The CDR3 DNA is TGTGCCAGCGGACAGGCCCGTATGGGGACATATGGCTACACCTTC.

The genes are TRBV19 and TRBJ2-1, with TRBD2 matching 10 bases. Germline values: CDR1 LNHDA, CDR2 SQIVND (reference sequence). J gave up 7 bases and V 0 bases, and 6 bases lay outside the gene matches. The CDR3 is 16 residues long. The CDR3 region is CASSIEAGGLMNEQFF. The CDR3 DNA sequence: TGTGCCAGTAGTATAGAAGCGGGGGGGCTTATGAATGAGCAGTTCTTC. Drawing the rest from reference TRBV19 and TRBJ2-1, the complete variable domain is DGGITQSPKYLFRKEGQNVTLSCEQNLNHDAMYWYRQDPGQGLRLIYYSQIVNDFQKGDIAEGYSVSREKKESFPLTVTSAQKNPTAFYLCASSIEAGGLMNEQFFGPGTRLTVL.

Written as DNA, the CDR3 is TGTGCCTGGAGTGTGCGGCCGGACAGGGGCAGGGACACTGAAGCTTTCTTT. It yields the protein CAWSVRPDRGRDTEAFF. The chain has TRBV30 and TRBJ1-1, with 9 bases lining up with TRBD1. Germline V gene data show CDR1 as GTSNPN and CDR2 as SVGIG (reference sequence). This CDR3 spans 17 amino acids. With 0 bases clipped from V and 3 bases from J, the junction kept 11 bases outside the gene matches.

The chain is built from TRBV7-9 and TRBJ2-5; tentatively, D is TRBD1 (6 bases). V dropped 4 bases and J dropped 6 bases, with 18 bases sitting between them. The CDR3 consists of 15 residues. CDR1 and CDR2 (germline): SEHNR, FQNEAQ (reference sequence). CDR3 region: CASSYSSGAMKTQYF. CDR3 coding DNA: TGTGCCAGCAGCTATTCATCAGGGGCCATGAAGACCCAGTACTTC.

The V call is TRBV6-4, the J call TRBJ2-2, with D perhaps matching TRBD1 or TRBD2 (6 bases each). CDR3 length: 15 residues. Germline V gene data show CDR1 as MRHNA and CDR2 as SNTAGT. Deletions cut 0 bases from V and 4 bases from J, with 9 bases between. Here the CDR3 reads CASSDSGGITGELFF. The CDR3 nucleotides read TGTGCCAGCAGTGACTCGGGGGGCATCACCGGGGAGCTGTTTTTT.

This clone was found a few times. The rearrangement links TRBV4-1 to TRBJ1-2, with 7 nucleotides matching TRBD1. This CDR3 has 18 amino acids. In germline, CDR1 is MGHRA, CDR2 YSYEKL. V trimming: 1 base; J trimming: 4 bases; junction bases outside the gene matches: 15. CDR3 bases: TGCGCCAGCAGCCAAGCCGTCCGGGGCAGGGGGAAGCGCTATGGCTACACCTTC. Its protein product is CASSQAVRGRGKRYGYTF.

This clone was counted once. CDR3 protein: CASSFLGGIYNSPLHF. The CDR3 DNA reads as TGTGCCAGCAGCTTCCTCGGGGGCATCTATAATTCACCCCTCCACTTT. This chain connects TRBV5-6 to TRBJ1-6; a possible D gene is TRBD1 (6 bases). Germline loops: CDR1 SGHDT, CDR2 YYEEEE. The germline V and J ends were trimmed by 2 bases and 3 bases, with 12 bases remaining between them. This CDR3 is 16 amino acids long.

In DNA form, the CDR3 reads TGTGCCAGTACGATCGGGGGGGCGTGGAATACGCAGTATTTT. Translation gives CASTIGGAWNTQYF. V usage is TRBV2 and J usage is TRBJ2-3; 8 nucleotides agree with TRBD2. In germline, CDR1 is SNHLY, CDR2 FYNNEI. V was clipped by 9 bases and J by 7 bases; unmatched bases: 12. This CDR3 is built from 14 residues.